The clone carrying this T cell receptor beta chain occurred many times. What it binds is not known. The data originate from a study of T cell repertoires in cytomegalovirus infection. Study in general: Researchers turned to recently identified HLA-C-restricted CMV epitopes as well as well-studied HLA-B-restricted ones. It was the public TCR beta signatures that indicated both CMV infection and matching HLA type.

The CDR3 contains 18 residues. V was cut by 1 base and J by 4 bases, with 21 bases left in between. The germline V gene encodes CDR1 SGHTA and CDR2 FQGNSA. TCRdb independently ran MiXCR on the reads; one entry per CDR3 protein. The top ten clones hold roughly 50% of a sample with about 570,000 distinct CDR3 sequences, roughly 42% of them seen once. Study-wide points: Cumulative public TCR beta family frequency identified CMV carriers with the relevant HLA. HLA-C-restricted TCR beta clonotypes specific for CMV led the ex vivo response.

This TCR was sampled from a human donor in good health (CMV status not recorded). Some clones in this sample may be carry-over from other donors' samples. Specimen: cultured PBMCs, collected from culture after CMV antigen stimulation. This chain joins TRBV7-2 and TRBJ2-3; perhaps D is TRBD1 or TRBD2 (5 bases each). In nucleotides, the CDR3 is TGTGCCAGCAGCTTAGATGGGTGGCAGGGTCGGGACGCAGATACGCAGTATTTT. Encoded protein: CASSLDGWQGRDADTQYF.